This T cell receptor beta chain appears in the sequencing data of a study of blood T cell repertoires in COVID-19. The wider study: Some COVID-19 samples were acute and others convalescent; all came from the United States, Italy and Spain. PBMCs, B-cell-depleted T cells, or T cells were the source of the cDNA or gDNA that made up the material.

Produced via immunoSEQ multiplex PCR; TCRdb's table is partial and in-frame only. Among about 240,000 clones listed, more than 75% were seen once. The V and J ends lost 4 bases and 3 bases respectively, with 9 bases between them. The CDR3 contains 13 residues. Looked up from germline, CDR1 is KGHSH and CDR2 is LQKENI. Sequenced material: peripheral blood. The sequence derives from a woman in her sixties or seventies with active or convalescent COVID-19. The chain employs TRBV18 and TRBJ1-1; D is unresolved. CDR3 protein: CASSRAQDTEAFF. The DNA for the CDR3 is TGTGCCAGCTCACGGGCCCAGGACACTGAAGCTTTCTTT.